The 5 T cell receptor beta chains presented below share a single source sample, sequenced in a study of neurological immune-mediated disorders. TCRdb used MiXCR to reprocess the 5' RACE reads, holding one entry per CDR3 protein. Of roughly 60,000 distinct CDR3 sequences in the sample, around 3.8% were seen once. Material for sequencing was PBMCs. These receptors all come from a woman between 50 and 59 years old with multiple sclerosis.

This clonotype was seen repeatedly, ten times or more. This chain connects TRBV5-1 to TRBJ2-3; D is possibly TRBD1 (6 bases). The V and J ends lost 3 bases and 3 bases respectively, with 11 bases between them. Germline CDR1 and CDR2: SGHRS and YFSETQ. This CDR3 is built from 14 residues. The CDR3 sequence: CASSYSDSTDTQYF. The CDR3 bases are TGCGCCAGCAGCTACTCGGACAGTACAGATACGCAGTATTTT.

Turning to this clonotype: This may come from a read error, since a much larger clone is one base off. Since the CDR3 does not end with the conserved phenylalanine or tryptophan, this likely comes from a read error. The CDR3 coding sequence is TGTGCCAGCAGCCAAGATTCAAAGACCGGGACGGCAAAATACGAGCAGTACATC. It specifies CASSQDSKTGTAKYEQYI. The chain recombines TRBV4-2 with TRBJ2-7, with D perhaps given as TRBD1 or TRBD2 (5 bases each). V gave up 0 bases and J gave up 4 bases, with 22 bases separating them. Germline CDR1 reads LGHNA; CDR2 reads YNFKEQ. The CDR3 covers 18 residues.

Of note for this clonotype: It may be a read error: a sequence one base away is much more abundant. The rearrangement joins TRBV10-3 to TRBJ2-7, with D perhaps assigned TRBD1 or TRBD2 (5 bases each). CDR1 and CDR2 (germline): ENHRY, SYGVKD. The CDR3 covers 14 residues. The V gene lost 10 bases and the J gene lost 5 bases, with 21 bases spanning the gap. The CDR3 loop is CASKPDRGSDEQYF. As DNA, the CDR3 is TGTGCCAGCAAGCCTGACAGAGGGAGCGACGAGCAGTACTTC.

This clonotype was observed many times. This CDR3 is CASSRREAGDTQYF. CDR3 sequence (DNA): TGTGCCAGCAGCCGCCGTGAGGCAGGGGATACGCAGTATTTT. The J gene is TRBJ2-3, the V gene TRBV3-1; D may be TRBD1 (5 bases). In germline, CDR1 is LGHDT, CDR2 YNNKEL (reference sequence). V lost 4 bases and J lost 6, with 14 bases in between. The CDR3 has 14 residues.

In this sample, this clonotype turned up many times. The rearrangement joins TRBV7-2 to TRBJ2-5; the D call may be TRBD1 or TRBD2 (5 bases each). Looked up from germline, CDR1 is SGHTA and CDR2 is FQGNSA. Trimming left V 6 bases short and J 5 bases short, with 16 bases between. The CDR3 runs to 14 residues. CDR3 region: CASSWRWGAETQYF. The CDR3, as DNA: TGTGCCAGCAGTTGGAGGTGGGGCGCGGAGACCCAGTACTTC.